This T cell receptor (beta chain) originates from a study of T-cell reconstitution after alpha-beta-depleted transplantation in children. Study-level results: Several hundred graft clones that had expanded were reportedly the source of alpha-beta T cells about two months after transplant.

Preparation of the TCRbeta library used unique molecular identifiers. TCRdb recomputed calls from the PCR reads with MiXCR, one row per CDR3 protein. The sample lists about a million distinct CDR3 sequences, about 29% occurring once. J gave up 5 bases and V 1 base, and 9 bases lay outside the gene matches. The CDR3 sequence is 17 residues long. Germline-derived CDR1 and CDR2 are MGHRA and YSYEKL. As concerns this clonotype: Its antigen remains unknown.

The rearrangement links TRBV4-1 to TRBJ2-1; 9 bases match TRBD1. The source material was PBMCs, mostly from graft donor cells, sampled 360 days after TCRalphabeta/CD19-depleted stem cell transplant. This TCR derives from a boy younger than two who had a stem cell transplant for SCID, so the T cells may come from the graft donor. CDR3 amino acids: CASSQGGQGTGNNEQFF. In DNA, the CDR3 is TGCGCCAGCAGCCAAGGCGGTCAGGGGACAGGGAACAATGAGCAGTTCTTC.